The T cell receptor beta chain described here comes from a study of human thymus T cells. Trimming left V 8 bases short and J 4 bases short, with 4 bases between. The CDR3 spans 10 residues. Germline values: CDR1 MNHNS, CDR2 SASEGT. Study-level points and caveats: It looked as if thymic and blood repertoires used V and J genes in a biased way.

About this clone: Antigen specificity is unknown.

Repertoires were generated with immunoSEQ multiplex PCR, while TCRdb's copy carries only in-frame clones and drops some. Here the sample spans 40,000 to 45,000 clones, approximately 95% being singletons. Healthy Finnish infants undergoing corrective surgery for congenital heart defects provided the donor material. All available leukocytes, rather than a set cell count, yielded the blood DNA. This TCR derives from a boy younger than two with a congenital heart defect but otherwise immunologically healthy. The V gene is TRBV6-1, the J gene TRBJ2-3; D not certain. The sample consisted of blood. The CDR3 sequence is CASRSDTQYF. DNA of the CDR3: TGTGCCAGCCGCTCAGATACGCAGTATTTT.